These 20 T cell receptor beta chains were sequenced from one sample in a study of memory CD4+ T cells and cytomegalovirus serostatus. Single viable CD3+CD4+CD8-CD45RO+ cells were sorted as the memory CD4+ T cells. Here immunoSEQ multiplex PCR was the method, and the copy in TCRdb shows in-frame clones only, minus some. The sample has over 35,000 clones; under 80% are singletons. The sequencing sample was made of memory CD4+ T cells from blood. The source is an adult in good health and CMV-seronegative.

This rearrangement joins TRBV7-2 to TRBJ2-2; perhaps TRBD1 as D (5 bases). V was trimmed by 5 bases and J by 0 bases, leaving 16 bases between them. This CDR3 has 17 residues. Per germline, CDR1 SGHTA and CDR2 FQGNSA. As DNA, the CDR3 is TGTGCCAGCAGCACCCGACAGACATCAGCGAACACCGGGGAGCTGTTTTTT. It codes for CASSTRQTSANTGELFF. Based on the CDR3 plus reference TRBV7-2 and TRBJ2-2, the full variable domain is GAGVSQSPSNKVTEKGKDVELRCDPISGHTALYWYRQSLGQGLEFLIYFQGNSAPDKSGLPSDRFSAERTGGSVSTLTIQRTQQEDSAVYLCASSTRQTSANTGELFFGEGSRLTVL.

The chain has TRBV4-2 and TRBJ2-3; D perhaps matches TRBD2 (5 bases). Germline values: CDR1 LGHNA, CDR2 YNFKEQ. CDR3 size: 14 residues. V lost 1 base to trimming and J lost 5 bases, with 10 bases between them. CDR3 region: CASSQGLIGDTQYF. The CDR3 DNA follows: TGTGCCAGCAGCCAAGGACTAATTGGAGATACGCAGTATTTT.

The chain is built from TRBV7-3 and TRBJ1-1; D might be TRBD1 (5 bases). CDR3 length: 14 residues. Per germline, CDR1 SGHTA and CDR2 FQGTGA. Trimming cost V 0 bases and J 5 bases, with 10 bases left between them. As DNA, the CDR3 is TGTGCCAGCAGCTTAACGTCCGGGGGGACTGAAGCTTTCTTT. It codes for CASSLTSGGTEAFF.

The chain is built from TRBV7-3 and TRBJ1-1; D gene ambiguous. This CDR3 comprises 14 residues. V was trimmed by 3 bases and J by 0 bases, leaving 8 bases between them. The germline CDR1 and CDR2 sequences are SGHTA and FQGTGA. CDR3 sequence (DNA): TGTGCCAGCAGCTTCCCCGGGATGAACACTGAAGCTTTCTTT. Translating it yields CASSFPGMNTEAFF. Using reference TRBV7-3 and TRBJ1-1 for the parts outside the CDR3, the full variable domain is GAGVSQTPSNKVTEKGKYVELRCDPISGHTALYWYRQSLGQGPEFLIYFQGTGAADDSGLPNDRFFAVRPEGSVSTLKIQRTERGDSAVYLCASSFPGMNTEAFFGQGTRLTVV.

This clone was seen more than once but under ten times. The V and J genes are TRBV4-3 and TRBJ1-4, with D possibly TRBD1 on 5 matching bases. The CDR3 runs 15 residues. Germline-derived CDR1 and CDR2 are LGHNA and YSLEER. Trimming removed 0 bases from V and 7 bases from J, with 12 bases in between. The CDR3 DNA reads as TGCGCCAGCAGCCAAGATCCCGGGGGTACTGAAAAACTGTTTTTT. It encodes CASSQDPGGTEKLFF.

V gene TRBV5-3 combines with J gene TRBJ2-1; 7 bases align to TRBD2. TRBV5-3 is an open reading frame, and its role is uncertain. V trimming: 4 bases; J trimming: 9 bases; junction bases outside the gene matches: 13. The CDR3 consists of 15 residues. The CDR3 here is CARSRGREEYAEQFF. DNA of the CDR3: TGTGCCAGAAGCCGGGGGAGGGAGGAGTACGCTGAGCAGTTCTTC.

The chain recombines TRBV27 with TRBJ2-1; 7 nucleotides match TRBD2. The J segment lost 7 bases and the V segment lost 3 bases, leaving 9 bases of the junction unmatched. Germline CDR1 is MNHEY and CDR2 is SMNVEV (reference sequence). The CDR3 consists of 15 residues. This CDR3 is CASSFRAVRGNEQFF. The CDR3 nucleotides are TGTGCCAGCAGTTTTCGGGCGGTGCGGGGGAATGAGCAGTTCTTC.

The CDR3 DNA reads as TGTGCCACCAGCAAGCCTAGCGGGGCGGGCATTCAGTACTTC. Its translation: CATSKPSGAGIQYF. The gene calls are TRBV15 and TRBJ2-4, with 9 bases matching TRBD2. In germline, CDR1 is LNHNV, CDR2 YYDKDF (reference sequence). This CDR3 region has 14 residues. V gave up 4 bases and J gave up 9 bases; unmatched junction bases: 7.

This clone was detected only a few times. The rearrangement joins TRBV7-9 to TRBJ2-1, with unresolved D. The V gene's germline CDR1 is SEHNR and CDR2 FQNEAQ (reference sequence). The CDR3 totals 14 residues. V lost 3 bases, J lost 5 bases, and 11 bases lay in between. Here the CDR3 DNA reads TGTGCCAGCAGCTTTAATGGGCGGCACAATGAGCAGTTCTTC. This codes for CASSFNGRHNEQFF.

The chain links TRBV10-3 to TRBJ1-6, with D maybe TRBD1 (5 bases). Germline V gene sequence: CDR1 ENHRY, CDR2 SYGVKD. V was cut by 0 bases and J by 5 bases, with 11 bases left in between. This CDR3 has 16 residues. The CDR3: CAISESVGAHNSPLHF. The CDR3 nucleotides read TGTGCCATCAGTGAGTCGGTAGGGGCGCATAATTCACCCCTCCACTTT.

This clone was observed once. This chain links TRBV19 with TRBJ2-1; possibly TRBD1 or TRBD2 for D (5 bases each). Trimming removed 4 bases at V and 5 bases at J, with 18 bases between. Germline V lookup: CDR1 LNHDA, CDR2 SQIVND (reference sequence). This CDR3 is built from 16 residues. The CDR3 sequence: CASSNPGTPRNNEQFF. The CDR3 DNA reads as TGTGCCAGTAGTAACCCGGGGACCCCTAGGAACAATGAGCAGTTCTTC.

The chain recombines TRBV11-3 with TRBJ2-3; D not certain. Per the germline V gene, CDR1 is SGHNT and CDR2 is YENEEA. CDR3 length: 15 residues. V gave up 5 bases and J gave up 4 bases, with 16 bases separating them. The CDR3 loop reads CASSPGPQRPDTQYF. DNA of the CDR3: TGTGCCAGCAGCCCCGGGCCTCAGAGGCCAGATACGCAGTATTTT.

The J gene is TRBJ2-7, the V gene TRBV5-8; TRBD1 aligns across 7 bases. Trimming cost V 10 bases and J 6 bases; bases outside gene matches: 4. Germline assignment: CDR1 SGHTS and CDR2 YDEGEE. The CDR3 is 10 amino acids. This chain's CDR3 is CAASGGEQYF. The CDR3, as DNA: TGTGCCGCGTCAGGGGGCGAGCAGTACTTC. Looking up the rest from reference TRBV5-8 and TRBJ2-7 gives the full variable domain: EAGVTQSPTHLIKTRGQQATLRCSPISGHTSVYWYQQALGLGLQFLLWYDEGEERNRGNFPPRFSGRQFPNYSSELNVNALELEDSALYLCAASGGEQYFGPGTRLTVT.

The CDR3: CASSVVSGGNTDTQYF. In DNA form, the CDR3 reads TGTGCCAGCAGCGTAGTGAGCGGGGGGAACACAGATACGCAGTATTTT. This rearrangement joins TRBV9 to TRBJ2-3; TRBD2 matches at 9 bases. Germline-derived CDR1 and CDR2 are SGDLS and YYNGEE. Losses at the gene ends were 0 bases for V and 2 bases for J; bases not matched to a gene: 4. The CDR3 covers 16 residues.

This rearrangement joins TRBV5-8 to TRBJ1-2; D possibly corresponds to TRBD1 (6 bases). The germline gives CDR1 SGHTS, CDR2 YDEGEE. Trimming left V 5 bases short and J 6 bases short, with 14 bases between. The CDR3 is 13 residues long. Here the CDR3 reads CASRGRGTDGYTF. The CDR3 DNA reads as TGTGCCAGCAGAGGCAGGGGAACGGATGGCTACACCTTC. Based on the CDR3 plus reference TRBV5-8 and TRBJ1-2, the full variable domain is EAGVTQSPTHLIKTRGQQATLRCSPISGHTSVYWYQQALGLGLQFLLWYDEGEERNRGNFPPRFSGRQFPNYSSELNVNALELEDSALYLCASRGRGTDGYTFGSGTRLTVV.

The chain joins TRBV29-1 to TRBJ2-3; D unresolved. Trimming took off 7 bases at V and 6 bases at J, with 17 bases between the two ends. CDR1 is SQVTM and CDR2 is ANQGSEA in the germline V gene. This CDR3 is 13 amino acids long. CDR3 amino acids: CSGQVPQADTQYF. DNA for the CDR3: TGCAGCGGTCAGGTACCCCAAGCGGATACGCAGTATTTT.

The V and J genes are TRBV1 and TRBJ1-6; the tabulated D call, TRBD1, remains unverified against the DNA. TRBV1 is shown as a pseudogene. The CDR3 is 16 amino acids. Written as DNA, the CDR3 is TGCACCAGCAGCAGAGCCAGCAAGGCAGGTGGTTCACCCCTCCACTTT. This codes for CTSSRASKAGGSPLHF.

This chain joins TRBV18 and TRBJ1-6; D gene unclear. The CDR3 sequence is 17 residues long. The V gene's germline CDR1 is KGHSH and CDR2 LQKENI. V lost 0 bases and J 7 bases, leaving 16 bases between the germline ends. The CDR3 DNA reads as TGTGCCAGCTCACCACCTCTTGGGGTTCTTACCAATTCACCCCTCCACTTT. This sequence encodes CASSPPLGVLTNSPLHF.

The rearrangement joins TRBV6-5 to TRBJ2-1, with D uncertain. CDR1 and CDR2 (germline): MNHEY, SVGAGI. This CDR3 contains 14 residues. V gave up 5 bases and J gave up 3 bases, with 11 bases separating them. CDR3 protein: CASSESRIYNEQFF. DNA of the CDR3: TGTGCCAGCAGTGAATCTCGTATCTACAATGAGCAGTTCTTC.

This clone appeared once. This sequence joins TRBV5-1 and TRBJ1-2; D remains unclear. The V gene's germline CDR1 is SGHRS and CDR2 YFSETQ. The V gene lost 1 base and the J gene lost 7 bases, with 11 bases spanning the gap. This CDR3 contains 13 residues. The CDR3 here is CASSLTDRLGYTF. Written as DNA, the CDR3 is TGCGCCAGCAGCTTGACGGACCGCCTTGGCTACACCTTC.